This TCR beta chain appears in the sequencing data of a study of T-cell reconstitution after alpha-beta-depleted transplantation in children. Per germline, CDR1 SGHVS and CDR2 FNYEAQ. Trimming cost V 2 bases and J 2 bases, with 6 bases left between them. The CDR3 length is 14 residues. Unique molecular identifiers were incorporated when the TCRbeta library was constructed. TCRdb independently ran MiXCR on the PCR reads; one entry per CDR3 protein. Of some 600,000 distinct CDR3 sequences in the sample, 16% were seen once. This specimen was PBMCs from the stem cell graft donor, taken from the stem cell graft. The source is a human donor who donated a stem cell graft to a child with acute myeloid leukemia. The genes are TRBV7-6 and TRBJ2-2; D is ambiguous. CDR3 protein: CASSLNGNTGELFF. DNA of the CDR3: TGTGCCAGCAGCTTAAACGGAAACACCGGGGAGCTGTTTTTT.